The 18 T cell receptor beta chains in this list originate from one sample, sequenced in a study of blood T cell repertoires in COVID-19. Here immunoSEQ multiplex PCR was the method, and the copy in TCRdb shows in-frame clones only, minus some. The sample shows around 26,000 clones, 75% to 90% of them seen only once. Input material: peripheral blood. The source is a woman of 80 years or more with acute or convalescent COVID-19.

The chain recombines TRBV9 with TRBJ2-5; 10 bases fit TRBD2. CDR1 and CDR2 from the germline V gene are SGDLS and YYNGEE. The V gene end was trimmed by 0 bases and the J gene end by 5 bases; junction bases not matched to a gene: 7. CDR3 length: 16 residues. The CDR3 bases are TGTGCCAGCAGCGTAGCTGCGGGACTAGCGAGTGAGACCCAGTACTTC. Translation: CASSVAAGLASETQYF.

The gene calls are TRBV24-1 and TRBJ2-2, with a weak D call TRBD1 (6 bases). V lost 7 bases and J lost 1, with 9 bases in between. The V gene's germline CDR1 is KGHDR and CDR2 SFDVKD. The CDR3 has 14 amino acids. CDR3 sequence: CATRGGKNTGELFF. The CDR3, as DNA: TGTGCCACCAGAGGGGGAAAGAACACCGGGGAGCTGTTTTTT.

The rearrangement uses TRBV11-2 and TRBJ2-7; D perhaps matches TRBD1 (6 bases). Germline V gene data show CDR1 as SGHAT and CDR2 as FQNNGV. The V end was cut by 2 bases, the J end by 2 bases, with 10 bases between. This CDR3 contains 14 residues. The CDR3 coding sequence is TGTGCCAGCAGCTTAATGGGACAAACCTACGAGCAGTACTTC. Its translation: CASSLMGQTYEQYF.

The chain joins TRBV7-8 to TRBJ1-1; unclear D gene. The CDR3 totals 13 residues. Trimming left V 4 bases short and J 0 bases short, with 6 bases between. CDR1 and CDR2 from the germline V gene are SGHVS and FQNEAQ. DNA for the CDR3: TGTGCCAGCAGCTCCAGGCTGAACACTGAAGCTTTCTTT. Translation gives CASSSRLNTEAFF. Based on the CDR3 plus reference TRBV7-8 and TRBJ1-1, the full variable domain is GAGVSQSPRYKVAKRGQDVALRCDPISGHVSLFWYQQALGQGPEFLTYFQNEAQLDKSGLPSDRFFAERPEGSVSTLKIQRTQQEDSAVYLCASSSRLNTEAFFGQGTRLTVV.

The rearrangement uses TRBV5-1 and TRBJ2-7; 7 bases align to TRBD1. The CDR3 is 14 amino acids. V lost 4 bases and J lost 2; bases outside the gene matches: 6. Germline V CDR1 and CDR2: SGHRS, YFSETQ. The DNA of the CDR3 is TGCGCCAGCAGCCCCAGACAGGGTGCCTACGAGCAGTACTTC. This codes for CASSPRQGAYEQYF.

This chain uses TRBV6-5 with TRBJ2-6; D unclear. CDR3 size: 14 residues. V gave up 7 bases and J gave up 1 base, with 8 bases separating them. CDR1 MNHEY and CDR2 SVGAGI come from the germline V gene. The CDR3 nucleotides read TGTGCCAGCACCCCCGGGTCTGGGGCCAACGTCCTGACTTTC. This gives the protein CASTPGSGANVLTF.

The chain carries TRBV5-1 and TRBJ1-2, with D possibly TRBD1 on 5 matching bases. Germline V lookup: CDR1 SGHRS, CDR2 YFSETQ. The ends were cut back, 2 bases at V and 4 bases at J, with 12 bases in the middle. CDR3 length equals 14 residues. The CDR3 DNA is TGCGCCAGCAGCTTCCCAGACAGCATCTATGGCTACACCTTC. Its translation is CASSFPDSIYGYTF. Filled out from reference TRBV5-1 and TRBJ1-2, the complete variable domain reads KAGVTQTPRYLIKTRGQQVTLSCSPISGHRSVSWYQQTPGQGLQFLFEYFSETQRNKGNFPGRFSGRQFSNSRSEMNVSTLELGDSALYLCASSFPDSIYGYTFGSGTRLTVV.

CDR3 residues: CSASLAGALSYNEQFF. As DNA, the CDR3 is TGCAGTGCTAGTTTGGCGGGGGCCCTCTCCTACAATGAGCAGTTCTTC. V and J are TRBV20-1 and TRBJ2-1; a weak D match, TRBD2 (7 bases). Germline V CDR1 and CDR2: DFQATT, SNEGSKA (reference sequence). This CDR3 spans 16 amino acids. The germline V and J ends were trimmed by 3 bases and 0 bases, with 15 bases remaining between them.

This clone was observed once. The rearrangement links TRBV7-9 to TRBJ1-5; unclear D gene. Germline loops: CDR1 SEHNR, CDR2 FQNEAQ (reference sequence). V gave up 1 base and J gave up 7 bases, with 11 bases separating them. CDR3 length: 14 amino acids. CDR3 sequence reads: CASSLEERGQPQHF. The DNA of the CDR3 is TGTGCCAGCAGCTTAGAGGAGCGTGGACAGCCCCAGCATTTT.

This rearrangement joins TRBV30 to TRBJ1-5; tentatively, D is TRBD1 (5 bases). This CDR3 is 13 amino acids long. Germline V lookup: CDR1 GTSNPN, CDR2 SVGIG (reference sequence). V was trimmed by 3 bases and J by 5 bases, leaving 11 bases between them. The CDR3 loop is CAWSPAGDQPQHF. The CDR3 DNA follows: TGTGCCTGGAGCCCCGCGGGGGATCAGCCCCAGCATTTT.

The rearrangement links TRBV5-6 to TRBJ1-5; D is uncertain. In germline, CDR1 is SGHDT, CDR2 YYEEEE. Trimming removed 4 bases at V and 0 bases at J, with 11 bases between. This CDR3 is 15 amino acids long. CDR3 sequence reads: CASSVRQGSNQPQHF. The CDR3 bases are TGTGCCAGCAGCGTGAGGCAAGGTAGCAATCAGCCCCAGCATTTT. The complete variable domain, with remaining parts taken from reference TRBV5-6 and TRBJ1-5, reads DAGVTQSPTHLIKTRGQQVTLRCSPKSGHDTVSWYQQALGQGPQFIFQYYEEEERQRGNFPDRFSGHQFPNYSSELNVNALLLGDSALYLCASSVRQGSNQPQHFGDGTRLSIL.

The chain has TRBV6-2 or TRBV6-3 and TRBJ2-5; D not resolved. Germline V gives CDR1 MNHEY, CDR2 SVGEGT. The CDR3 extends over 14 amino acids. Deletions cut 6 bases from V and 5 bases from J, with 16 bases between. The CDR3 DNA follows: TGTGCCAGCAGCTCGGAGCCCATCGAGGAGACCCAGTACTTC. This gives the protein CASSSEPIEETQYF.

The J gene is TRBJ2-6, the V gene TRBV27; the match to TRBD1 covers 9 bases. Germline CDR1 reads MNHEY; CDR2 reads SMNVEV (reference sequence). With V trimmed by 2 bases and J by 2 bases, 1 base remained unmatched. This CDR3 is 16 amino acids long. Written as DNA, the CDR3 is TGTGCCAGCAGTTTAGGGACAGGGACTGGGGCCAACGTCCTGACTTTC. It specifies CASSLGTGTGANVLTF. Drawing the rest from reference TRBV27 and TRBJ2-6, the complete variable domain is EAQVTQNPRYLITVTGKKLTVTCSQNMNHEYMSWYRQDPGLGLRQIYYSMNVEVTDKGDVPEGYKVSRKEKRNFPLILESPSPNQTSLYFCASSLGTGTGANVLTFGAGSRLTVL.

The chain joins TRBV11-3 to TRBJ2-3; 9 bases are shared with TRBD1. CDR1 SGHNT and CDR2 YENEEA come from the germline V gene. The CDR3 extends over 16 amino acids. Unmatched junction bases numbered 2, after V lost 0 bases and J lost 1 base. This CDR3 reads CASSLEGQGGTDTQYF. CDR3 DNA sequence: TGTGCCAGCAGCTTAGAGGGACAGGGAGGCACAGATACGCAGTATTTT.

The V and J genes are TRBV9 and TRBJ1-3; D is perhaps TRBD1 (6 bases). V was cut by 3 bases and J by 3 bases, with 13 bases left in between. The CDR3 length is 15 residues. Per the germline V gene, CDR1 is SGDLS and CDR2 is YYNGEE. This chain's CDR3 is CASSEDLQGGNTIYF. The CDR3 DNA sequence: TGTGCCAGCAGCGAAGACCTACAGGGTGGAAACACCATATATTTT.

This chain links TRBV24-1 with TRBJ2-3; no clear D. Trimming left V 4 bases short and J 8 bases short, with 12 bases between. The CDR3 consists of 13 residues. Germline lookup yields CDR1 KGHDR and CDR2 SFDVKD. CDR3: CATSESRVGTQYF. The CDR3 region has the DNA TGTGCCACCAGTGAATCTCGGGTGGGTACGCAGTATTTT.

This rearrangement joins TRBV6-1 to TRBJ1-1; 8 positions agree with TRBD1. Looked up from germline, CDR1 is MNHNS and CDR2 is SASEGT. Germline trimming cut 2 bases from V and 1 base from J; bases unmatched to any gene: 3. This CDR3 has 15 residues. For the CDR3, the DNA is TGTGCCAGCAGTGAAAGAGACAGGGGGAACACTGAAGCTTTCTTT. Translation: CASSERDRGNTEAFF.

The chain recombines TRBV5-1 with TRBJ1-1, with D uncertain. The CDR3 has 13 amino acids. The V gene lost 2 bases and the J gene lost 5 bases, with 10 bases spanning the gap. Germline-derived CDR1 and CDR2 are SGHRS and YFSETQ. DNA for the CDR3: TGCGCCAGCAGCTTTGGCGGGGAAACTGAAGCTTTCTTT. Translated, it gives CASSFGGETEAFF.